This T cell receptor beta chain was documented in a study of T cells in localized non-small cell lung cancer. This table comes from immunoSEQ multiplex PCR, and its TCRdb copy is limited to in-frame clones, with some not included. The sample has around 6,400 clones, under 25% seen once. This CDR3 is built from 14 residues. Trimming removed 4 bases from V and 7 bases from J; junction bases left unmatched: 7. CDR1 SGHNT and CDR2 YENEEA come from the germline V gene. This clone was seen only a few times. The rearrangement uses TRBV11-3 and TRBJ2-5, with 9 bases lining up with TRBD1. The source is a female donor of 60 years or more with stage I lung adenocarcinoma. The sequences come from lung tumor tissue, collected before any cancer treatment. The DNA for the CDR3 is TGTGCCAGCAGCTCTGGACAGGGGATGAGGACCCAGTACTTC. Translated, it gives CASSSGQGMRTQYF.